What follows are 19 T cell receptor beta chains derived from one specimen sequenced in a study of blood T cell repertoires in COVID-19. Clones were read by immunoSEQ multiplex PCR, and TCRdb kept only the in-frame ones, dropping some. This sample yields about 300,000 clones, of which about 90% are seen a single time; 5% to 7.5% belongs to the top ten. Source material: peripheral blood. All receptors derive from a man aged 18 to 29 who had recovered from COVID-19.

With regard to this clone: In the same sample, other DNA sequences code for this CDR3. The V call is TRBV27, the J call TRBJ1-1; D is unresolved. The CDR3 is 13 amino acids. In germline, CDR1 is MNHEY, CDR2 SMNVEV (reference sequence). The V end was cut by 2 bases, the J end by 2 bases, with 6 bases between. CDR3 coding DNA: TGTGCCAGCAGTTTAGGCCTCAACACTGAAGCTTTCTTT. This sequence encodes CASSLGLNTEAFF.

The CDR3 nucleotides read TGTGCCAGTAGGGAGTTATCTAGCAATCAGCCCCAGCATTTT. Translating gives CASRELSSNQPQHF. The chain is built from TRBV19 and TRBJ1-5; D remains unclear. Deletions cut 6 bases from V and 0 bases from J, with 9 bases between. Germline CDR1 is LNHDA and CDR2 is SQIVND (reference sequence). The CDR3 totals 14 residues.

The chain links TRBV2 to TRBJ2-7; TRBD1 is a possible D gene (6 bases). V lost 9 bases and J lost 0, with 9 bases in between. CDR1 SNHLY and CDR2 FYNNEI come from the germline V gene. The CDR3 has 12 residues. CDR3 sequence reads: CASTDSSYEQYF. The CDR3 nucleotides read TGTGCCAGTACGGACAGCTCCTACGAGCAGTACTTC.

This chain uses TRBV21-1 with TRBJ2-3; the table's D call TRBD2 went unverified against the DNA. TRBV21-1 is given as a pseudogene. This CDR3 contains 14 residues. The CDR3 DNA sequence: TGTGCCAGCAGCACTGGACTAGCGGAAGATACGCAGTATTTT. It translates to CASSTGLAEDTQYF.

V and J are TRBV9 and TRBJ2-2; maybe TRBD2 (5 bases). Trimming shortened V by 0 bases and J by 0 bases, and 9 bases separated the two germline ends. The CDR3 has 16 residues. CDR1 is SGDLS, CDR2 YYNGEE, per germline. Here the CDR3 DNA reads TGTGCCAGCAGCGTAGGGAGGCAGCCGAACACCGGGGAGCTGTTTTTT. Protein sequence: CASSVGRQPNTGELFF.

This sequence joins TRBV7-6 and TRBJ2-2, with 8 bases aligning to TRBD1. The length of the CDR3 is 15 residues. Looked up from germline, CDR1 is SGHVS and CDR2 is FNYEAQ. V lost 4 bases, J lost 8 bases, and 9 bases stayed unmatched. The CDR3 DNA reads TGTGCCAGCAGCTCGCCCCAGGGGGCACGTGGGGAGCTGTTTTTT. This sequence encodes CASSSPQGARGELFF.

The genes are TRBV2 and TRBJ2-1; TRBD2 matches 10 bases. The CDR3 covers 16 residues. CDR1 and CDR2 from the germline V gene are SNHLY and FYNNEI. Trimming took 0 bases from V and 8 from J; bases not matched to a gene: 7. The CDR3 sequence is CASSEASSGRAHEQFF. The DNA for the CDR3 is TGTGCCAGCAGTGAAGCTTCCAGCGGGAGGGCCCATGAGCAGTTCTTC.

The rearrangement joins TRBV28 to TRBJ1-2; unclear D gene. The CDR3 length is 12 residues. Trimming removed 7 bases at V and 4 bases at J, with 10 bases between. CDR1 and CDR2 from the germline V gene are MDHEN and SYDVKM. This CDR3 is CASTTVGYGYTF. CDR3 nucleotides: TGTGCCAGCACCACAGTAGGCTATGGCTACACCTTC.

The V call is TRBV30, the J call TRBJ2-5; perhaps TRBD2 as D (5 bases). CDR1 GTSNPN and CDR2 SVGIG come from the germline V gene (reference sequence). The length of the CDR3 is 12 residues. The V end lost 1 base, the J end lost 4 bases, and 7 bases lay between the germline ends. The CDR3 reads CAWSGAGETQYF. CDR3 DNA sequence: TGTGCCTGGAGTGGTGCGGGAGAGACCCAGTACTTC.

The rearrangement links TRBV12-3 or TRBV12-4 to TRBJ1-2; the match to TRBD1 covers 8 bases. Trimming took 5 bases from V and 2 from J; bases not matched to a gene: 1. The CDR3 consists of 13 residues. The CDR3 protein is CASSGDRNYGYTF. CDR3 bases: TGTGCCAGCAGTGGGGACAGGAACTATGGCTACACCTTC.

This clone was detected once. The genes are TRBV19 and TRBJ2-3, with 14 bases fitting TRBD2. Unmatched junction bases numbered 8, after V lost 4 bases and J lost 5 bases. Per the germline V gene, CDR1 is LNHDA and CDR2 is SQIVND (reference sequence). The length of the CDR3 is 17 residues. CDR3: CASSTHGLAGGGDTQYF. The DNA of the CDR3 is TGTGCCAGTAGTACCCATGGACTAGCGGGAGGTGGAGATACGCAGTATTTT.

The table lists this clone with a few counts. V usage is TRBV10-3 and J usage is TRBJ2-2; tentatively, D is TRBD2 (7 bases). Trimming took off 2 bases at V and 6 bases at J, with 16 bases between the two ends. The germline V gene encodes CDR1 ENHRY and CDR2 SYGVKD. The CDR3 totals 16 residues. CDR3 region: CAISEVGGAGAGELFF. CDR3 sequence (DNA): TGTGCCATCAGTGAGGTGGGGGGCGCGGGAGCCGGGGAGCTGTTTTTT.

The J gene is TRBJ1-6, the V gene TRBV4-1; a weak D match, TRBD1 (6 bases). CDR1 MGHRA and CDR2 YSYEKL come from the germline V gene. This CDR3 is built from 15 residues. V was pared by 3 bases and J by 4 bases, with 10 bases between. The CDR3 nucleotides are TGCGCCAGCAGCCAGGGGGCACGGTATAATTCACCCCTCCACTTT. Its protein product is CASSQGARYNSPLHF.

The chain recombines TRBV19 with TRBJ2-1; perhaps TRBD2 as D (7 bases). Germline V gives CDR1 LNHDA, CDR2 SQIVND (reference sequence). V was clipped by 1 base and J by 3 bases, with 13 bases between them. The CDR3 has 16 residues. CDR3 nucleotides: TGTGCCAGTAGTATAGGGCCGGGGGGCCTCTACAATGAGCAGTTCTTC. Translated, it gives CASSIGPGGLYNEQFF.

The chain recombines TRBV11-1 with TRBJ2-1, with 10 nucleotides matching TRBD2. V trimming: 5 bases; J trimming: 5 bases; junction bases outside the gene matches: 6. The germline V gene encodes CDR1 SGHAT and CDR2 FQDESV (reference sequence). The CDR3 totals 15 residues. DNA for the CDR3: TGTGCCAGCAGCCCTTGGAGCGGGGGGGACAATGAGCAGTTCTTC. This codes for CASSPWSGGDNEQFF.

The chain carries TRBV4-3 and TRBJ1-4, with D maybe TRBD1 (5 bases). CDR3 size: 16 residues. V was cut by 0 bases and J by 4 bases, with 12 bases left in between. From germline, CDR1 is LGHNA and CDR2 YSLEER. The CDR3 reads CASSQDRGSDNEKLFF. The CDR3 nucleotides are TGCGCCAGCAGCCAAGATAGGGGTTCCGATAATGAAAAACTGTTTTTT.

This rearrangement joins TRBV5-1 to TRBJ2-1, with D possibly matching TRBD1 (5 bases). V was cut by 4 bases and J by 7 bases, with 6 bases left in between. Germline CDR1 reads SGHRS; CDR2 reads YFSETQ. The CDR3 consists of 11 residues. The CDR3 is CASSQGNEQFF. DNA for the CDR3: TGCGCCAGCAGCCAGGGAAATGAGCAGTTCTTC.

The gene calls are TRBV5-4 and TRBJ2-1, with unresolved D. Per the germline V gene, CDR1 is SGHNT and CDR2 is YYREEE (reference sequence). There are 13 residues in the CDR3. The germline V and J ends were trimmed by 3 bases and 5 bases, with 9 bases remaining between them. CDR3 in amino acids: CASSSRLHNEQFF. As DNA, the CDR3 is TGTGCCAGCAGCTCACGACTTCACAATGAGCAGTTCTTC.

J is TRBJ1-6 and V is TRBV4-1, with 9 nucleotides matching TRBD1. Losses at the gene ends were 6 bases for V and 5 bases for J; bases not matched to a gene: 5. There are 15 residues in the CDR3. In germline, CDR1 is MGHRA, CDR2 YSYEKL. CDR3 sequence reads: CASRSGQGDNSPLHF. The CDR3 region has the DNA TGCGCCAGCAGATCGGGACAGGGAGATAATTCACCCCTCCACTTT.